Listed below are T cell receptor beta chains from one sample, sequenced in a study of CD8+CD57+ T cells in acquired aplastic anemia. TCRdb re-called the reads with MiXCR, one entry per CDR3 protein. The sample records 350,000 to 450,000 distinct CDR3 sequences, under 80% being singletons. Sample: sorted CD4+, CD8+, or CD8+CD57+ T cells (not recorded which) from PBMCs. The receptors shown here come from a human donor in good health, serving as a control. The CDR3 runs from the conserved cysteine through the conserved F or W. The D gene is left open where the match is weak. Size is omitted from some rows. Given values are once, few, many or a class for expanded clones.

clone_size j_call d_call v_call cdr3_nt cdr3_aa
. TRBJ1-1 . TRBV6-1 TGTGCCGGCGGTGCTGGCCAACCTCCCACTGAAGCTTTCTTT CAGGAGQPPTEAFF
. TRBJ2-2 . TRBV7-7 TGTGCTAGCAGCCCACGGACAGACACCGGGGAGCTGTTTTTT CASSPRTDTGELFF
many TRBJ1-1 . TRBV30 TGTGCCTGGAGTTCTGTCGGTGAAGCTTTCTTT CAWSSVGEAFF
many TRBJ2-3 . TRBV6-6 TGTGCCAGCAGTTACGAGGGCAGCCGAGATACGCAGTATTTT CASSYEGSRDTQYF
. TRBJ1-2 . TRBV7-2 TGTGCCAGCAGCTTAGATCCTAATTCACCCCTCCACATTTTC CASSLDPNSPLHIF
. TRBJ2-3 TRBD2 TRBV9 TGTGCCAGCAGCGTGTCACTAGCGGGGGGGCGGGAGAATTTT CASSVSLAGGRENF
. TRBJ1-2 TRBD1 TRBV5-1 TGCGCCAGCAGCCTCTGGACAGGGAACTCCTACACCTTC CASSLWTGNSYTF
many TRBJ2-7 . TRBV6-6 TGTGCCAGCAGCCTTGACAGTCACTCCTACGAGCAGTACTTC CASSLDSHSYEQYF
. TRBJ2-1 . TRBV7-2 TGTGCCAGCAGCTTAAGGGGGGATCCTTATGACCTCTACTTC CASSLRGDPYDLYF
. TRBJ1-1 . TRBV7-2 TGTGCCAGCAGCATAGAGCAGGGGACGAATGAACCTTTCTTT CASSIEQGTNEPFF
. TRBJ1-3 TRBD1 TRBV12-3/TRBV12-4 TGTGCCAGCAGACCAGCGATCAGGGGGCACTCTGGAAACACCATATATTTT CASRPAIRGHSGNTIYF
. TRBJ1-6 . TRBV7-8 TGTGCCAGCAGCACACCCAGGGGTACTGAGGCCTCCGTCCTCCACTTT CASSTPRGTEASVLHF
. TRBJ2-5 TRBD2 TRBV20-1 TGCAGTGCCACCCCGGGGGGAGAGACCCAGTACTTC CSATPGGETQYF
. TRBJ2-7 TRBD1 TRBV12-3/TRBV12-4 TGTGCTAGTGGACCAGAGCAGGGGGCTTACGAGCAGTACTTC CASGPEQGAYEQYF
many TRBJ1-2 . TRBV12-5 TGTGCTAGTGGTTTGACCTGGGTCGGAGGCTACACCTTC CASGLTWVGGYTF